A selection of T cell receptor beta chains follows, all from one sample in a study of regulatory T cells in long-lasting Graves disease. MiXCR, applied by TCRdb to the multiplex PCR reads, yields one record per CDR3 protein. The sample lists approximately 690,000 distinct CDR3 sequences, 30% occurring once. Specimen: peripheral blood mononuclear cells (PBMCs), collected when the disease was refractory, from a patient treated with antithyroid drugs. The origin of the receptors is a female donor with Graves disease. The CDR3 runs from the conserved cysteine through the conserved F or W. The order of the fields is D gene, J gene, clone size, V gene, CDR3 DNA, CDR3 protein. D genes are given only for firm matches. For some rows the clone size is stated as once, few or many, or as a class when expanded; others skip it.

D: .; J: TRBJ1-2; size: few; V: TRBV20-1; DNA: TGCAGTGCTAGAGATGGGGGGGGGCAGGTCTATGGCTACACCTTC; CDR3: CSARDGGGQVYGYTF
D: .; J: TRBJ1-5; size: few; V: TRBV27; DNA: TGTGCCAGCAGCCTGAACGGTCCAGATCAGCCCCAGCATTTT; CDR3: CASSLNGPDQPQHF
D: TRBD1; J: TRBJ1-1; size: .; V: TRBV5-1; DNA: TGCGCCAGCAGCGAGGGGACAGCCCCAGAAGCTTTCTTT; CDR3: CASSEGTAPEAFF
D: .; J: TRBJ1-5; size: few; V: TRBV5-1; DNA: TGCGCCAGCAGCTTGGATGGACAGCTCAATCAGCCCCAGCATTTT; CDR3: CASSLDGQLNQPQHF
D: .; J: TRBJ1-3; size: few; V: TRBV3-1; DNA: TGTGCCAGCAGCCAAGAGGGAGGAAACACCATATATTTT; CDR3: CASSQEGGNTIYF
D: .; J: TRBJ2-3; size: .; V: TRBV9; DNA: TGTGCCAGCAGCGTAATGACTAACACAGATACGCAGTATTTT; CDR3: CASSVMTNTDTQYF
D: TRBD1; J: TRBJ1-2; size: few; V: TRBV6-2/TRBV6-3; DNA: TGTGCCAGCAGTTACGGACAGGGCACCTATGGCTACACCTTC; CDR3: CASSYGQGTYGYTF
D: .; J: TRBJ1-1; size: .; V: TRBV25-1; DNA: TGTGCCAGCAGTGAGTGGGCGCTGGGCACTGAAGCTTTCTTT; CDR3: CASSEWALGTEAFF
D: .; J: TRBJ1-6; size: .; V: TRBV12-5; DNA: TGTGCTAGTGGTTTCCTACCCCATTCGGCACCCCTCCACTTT; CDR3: CASGFLPHSAPLHF
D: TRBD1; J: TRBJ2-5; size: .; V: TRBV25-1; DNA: TGTGCCAGCAGTGCCGGGACAGGGTTCGAGACCCAGTACTTC; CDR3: CASSAGTGFETQYF
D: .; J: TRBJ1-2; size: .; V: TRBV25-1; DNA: TGTGCCAGCAGTGAGGAGACAGGCTATGGCTACACCTTC; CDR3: CASSEETGYGYTF
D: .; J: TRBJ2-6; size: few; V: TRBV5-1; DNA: TGCGCCAGCAGCAGACTACTGAGCTCTGGGGCCAACGTCCTGACTTTC; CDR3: CASSRLLSSGANVLTF
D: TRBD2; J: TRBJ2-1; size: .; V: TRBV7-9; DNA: TGTGCCAGCAGCCAAGACTGGGACGGGACTAGCGGGAGATCCTACAATGAGCAGTTCTTC; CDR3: CASSQDWDGTSGRSYNEQFF
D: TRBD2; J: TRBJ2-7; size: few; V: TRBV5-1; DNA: TGCGCCAGCAGCTTGGCAAGGGGGACTAGCGGTAACTCCTACGAGCAGTACTTC; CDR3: CASSLARGTSGNSYEQYF
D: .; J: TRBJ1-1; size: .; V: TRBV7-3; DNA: TGTGCCAGCAGCTCGGACGGGGGCACTGAAGCTTTCTTT; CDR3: CASSSDGGTEAFF
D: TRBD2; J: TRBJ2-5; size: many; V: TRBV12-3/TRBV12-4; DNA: TGTGCCAGCAGCTATAGCGGGAGCCAGACCCAGTACTTC; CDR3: CASSYSGSQTQYF
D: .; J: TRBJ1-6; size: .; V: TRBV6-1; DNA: TGTGCCAGCAGTGAAAACGTCTCAGGGTCAAATTCACCCCTCCACTTT; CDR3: CASSENVSGSNSPLHF
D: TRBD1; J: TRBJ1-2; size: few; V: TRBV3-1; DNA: TGTGCCAGCAGCCAAGTACCAGGGGGAAGCTATGGCTACACCTTC; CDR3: CASSQVPGGSYGYTF
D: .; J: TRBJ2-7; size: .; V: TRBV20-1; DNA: TGCAGTGCTAGTAAGGGAAACTACGAGCAGTACTTC; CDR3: CSASKGNYEQYF
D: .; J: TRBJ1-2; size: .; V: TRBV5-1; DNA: TGCGCCAGCAGCCCACAGGCGTTCTTTAACTATGGCTACACCTTC; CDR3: CASSPQAFFNYGYTF
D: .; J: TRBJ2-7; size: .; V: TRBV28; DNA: TGTGCCAGCAGTTTATTAGGGAAATACGAGCAGTACTTC; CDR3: CASSLLGKYEQYF
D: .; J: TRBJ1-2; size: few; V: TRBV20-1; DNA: TGCAGTCTTTTACAGGGCCTGGGTGGCTACACCTTC; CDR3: CSLLQGLGGYTF
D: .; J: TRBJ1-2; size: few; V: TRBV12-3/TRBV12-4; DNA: TGTGCCAGCAGTTTAGCGGTCCCCCGCCCCGGGGGCTACACCTTC; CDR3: CASSLAVPRPGGYTF
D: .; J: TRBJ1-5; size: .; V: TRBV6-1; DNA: TGTGCCAGCAGTTTGGAAATGATGAATCAGCCCCAGCATTTT; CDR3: CASSLEMMNQPQHF
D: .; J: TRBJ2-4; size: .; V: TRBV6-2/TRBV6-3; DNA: TGTGCCAGCAGTGAAGTTGGGGGAATGACCAAAAACATTCAGTACTTC; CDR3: CASSEVGGMTKNIQYF
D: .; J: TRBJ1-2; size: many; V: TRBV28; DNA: TGTGCCAGCAGATACACCCGAAGGGAGAGGGGCAGAGCCGGCAACTATGGCTACACCTTC; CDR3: CASRYTRRERGRAGNYGYTF
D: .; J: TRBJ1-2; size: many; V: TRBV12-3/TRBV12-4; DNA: TGTGCCAGCAGTTCCCAATTAGGCTATGGCTACACCTTC; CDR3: CASSSQLGYGYTF
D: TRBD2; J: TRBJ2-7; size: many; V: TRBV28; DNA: TGTGCCAGCAGGCTAGGGACTAGCGGGATATACGAGCAGTACTTC; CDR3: CASRLGTSGIYEQYF
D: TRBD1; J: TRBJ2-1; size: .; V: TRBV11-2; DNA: TGTGCCAGCAGCTTAGTTTGGGGACAGGGGGCCGATGAGCAGTTCTTC; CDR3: CASSLVWGQGADEQFF
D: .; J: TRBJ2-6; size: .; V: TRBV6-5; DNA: TGTGCCAGCAGTTACTTCTTGGGTTCTGGGGCCAACGTCCTGACTTTC; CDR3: CASSYFLGSGANVLTF
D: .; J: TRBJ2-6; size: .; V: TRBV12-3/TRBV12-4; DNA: TGTGCCAGCAGTTTTACCGACTCTGGGGCCAACGTCCTGACTTTC; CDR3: CASSFTDSGANVLTF
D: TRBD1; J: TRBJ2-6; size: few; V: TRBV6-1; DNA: TGTGCCAGCAAAGACAGGGTTAATGGGGCCAACGTCCTGACTTTC; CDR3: CASKDRVNGANVLTF
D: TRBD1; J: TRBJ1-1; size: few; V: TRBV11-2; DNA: TGTGCCAGCAGCTTAACCCTATCAGGGGGGGGCGCTTTCTTT; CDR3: CASSLTLSGGGAFF
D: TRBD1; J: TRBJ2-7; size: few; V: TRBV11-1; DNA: TGTGCCAGCAGTAGGGAGGGGGGGACAGGGACCTACGAGCAGTACTTC; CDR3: CASSREGGTGTYEQYF
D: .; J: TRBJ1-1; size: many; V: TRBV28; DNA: TGTGCCAGCAGTTTTACCAGGGACACTGAAGCTTTCTTT; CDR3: CASSFTRDTEAFF
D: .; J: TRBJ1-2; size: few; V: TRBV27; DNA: TGTGCCAGCAGTCCCCAGCCCGGACCTTATGGCTACACCTTC; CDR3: CASSPQPGPYGYTF
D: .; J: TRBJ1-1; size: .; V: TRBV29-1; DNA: TGCAGCGTTGACACCGGTATAAACACTGAAGCTTTCTTT; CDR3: CSVDTGINTEAFF
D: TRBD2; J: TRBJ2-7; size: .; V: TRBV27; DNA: TGTGCCAGCAGCGGCTGGACTAGCGGGACCTACGAGCAGTACTTC; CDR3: CASSGWTSGTYEQYF
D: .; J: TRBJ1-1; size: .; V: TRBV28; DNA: TGTGCCAGCAGTTTTCCTGGGACCGAGTCTTCGAACACTGAAGCTTTCTTT; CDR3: CASSFPGTESSNTEAFF
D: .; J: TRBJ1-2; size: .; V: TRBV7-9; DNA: TGTGCCAGCAGTCCGCCGGGACTGACCTATGGCTACACCTTC; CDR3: CASSPPGLTYGYTF
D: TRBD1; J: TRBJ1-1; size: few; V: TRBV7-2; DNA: TGTGCCAGCAGCCCCGCGGACAGGGGAGGCACTGAAGCTTTCTTT; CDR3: CASSPADRGGTEAFF
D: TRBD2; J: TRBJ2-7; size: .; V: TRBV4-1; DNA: TGCGCCAGCAGCTTCGGCTTTACTAGCGGGCCTACTACCTACGAGCAGTACTTC; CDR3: CASSFGFTSGPTTYEQYF
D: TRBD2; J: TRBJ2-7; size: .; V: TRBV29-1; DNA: TGCAGCGTTGAGCCCTCGAGCGGGAGGATGGGTTACGAGCAGTACTTC; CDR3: CSVEPSSGRMGYEQYF
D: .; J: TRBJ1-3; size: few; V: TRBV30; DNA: TGTGCCTGCCGGCGGGGGGGATCTGGAAACACCATATATTTT; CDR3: CACRRGGSGNTIYF
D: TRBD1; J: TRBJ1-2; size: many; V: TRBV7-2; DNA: TGTGCCAGCAGCTATCCTCAGGGGGTGGGCGGCTACACCTTC; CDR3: CASSYPQGVGGYTF
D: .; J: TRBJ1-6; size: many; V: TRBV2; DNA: TGTGCCAGCAGGACCGGGCCAGGAAGCTCCTATAATTCACCCCTCCACTTT; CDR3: CASRTGPGSSYNSPLHF
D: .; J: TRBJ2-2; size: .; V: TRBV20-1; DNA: TGCAGTGCTAGCATGGTCACGGGCGGGGAGCTGTTTTTT; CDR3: CSASMVTGGELFF
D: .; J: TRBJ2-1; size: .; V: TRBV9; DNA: TGTGCCAGCAGCCGCGGACCGGACTCCTACAATGAGCAGTTCTTC; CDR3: CASSRGPDSYNEQFF
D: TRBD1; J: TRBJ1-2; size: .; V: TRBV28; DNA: TGTGCCAGCAGTTTATTGGCAGGGGGCGGACTGAATGGCTACACCTTC; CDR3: CASSLLAGGGLNGYTF
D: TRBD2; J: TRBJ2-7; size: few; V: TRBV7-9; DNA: TGTGCCAGCATCGATCGGGAGGCCCCCTACGAGCAGTACTTC; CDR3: CASIDREAPYEQYF
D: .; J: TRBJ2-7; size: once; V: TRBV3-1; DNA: TGTGCCAGCAGCCATCTAATCTTTCCCTCCTACGAGCAGTACTTC; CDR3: CASSHLIFPSYEQYF
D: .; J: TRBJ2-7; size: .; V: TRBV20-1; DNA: TGCAGTGCCCAGCAGGCTTACGGAGATACGTACGAGCAGTACTTC; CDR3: CSAQQAYGDTYEQYF
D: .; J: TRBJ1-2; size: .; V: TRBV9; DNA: TGTGCCAGCAGCGTAGGAATCGGAAACTCTAACTATGGCTACACCTTC; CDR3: CASSVGIGNSNYGYTF
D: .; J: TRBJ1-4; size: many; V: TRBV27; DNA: TGTGCCAGCAGTTTATCCCCCCCCAGCGCAACTAATGAAAAACTGTTTTTT; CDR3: CASSLSPPSATNEKLFF
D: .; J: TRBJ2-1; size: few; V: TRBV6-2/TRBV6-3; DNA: TGTGCCAGCAGTTACTCTGGGCAGGGTCGATACAATGAGCAGTTCTTC; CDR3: CASSYSGQGRYNEQFF
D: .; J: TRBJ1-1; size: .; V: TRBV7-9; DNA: TGTGCCAGCAGTACTTACACACAGGAGAACACTGAAGCTTTCTTT; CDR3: CASSTYTQENTEAFF
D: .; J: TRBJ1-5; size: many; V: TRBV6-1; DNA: TGTGCCAGCAGGCCCGAGGGCTCCGGCAATCAGCCCCAGCATTTT; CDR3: CASRPEGSGNQPQHF
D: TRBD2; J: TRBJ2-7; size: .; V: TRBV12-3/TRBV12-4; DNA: TGTGCCAGCAGTTTAGACAGGACTAGCGGCTCCTACGAGCAGTACTTC; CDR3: CASSLDRTSGSYEQYF